The clone carrying this TCR beta chain is a singleton in its sample. Assignment of participants to cohorts was predicated upon participant-reported clinical history. Trimming shortened V by 3 bases and J by 4 bases, and 4 bases separated the two germline ends. The CDR3 spans 12 residues. Germline-derived CDR1 and CDR2 are LGHNT and FRNRAP. This sample was taken from a study of blood T cell repertoires in COVID-19. The overall study: Samples taken during acute and convalescent COVID-19 were collected in the United States, Italy and Spain.

As originally analysed: Reference gene primers were amplified, and this amplification served to estimate nucleated cell counts. Data came from immunoSEQ multiplex PCR; TCRdb stores just in-frame clones and leaves some out. V and J calls plus clone size are reproduced from that table; the DNA served to infer D and trimming. The table has about 440,000 clones, roughly 85% seen once. Sequencing was done on a sample of PBMCs or T cells enriched from blood (not recorded which). V usage is TRBV12-5 and J usage is TRBJ1-3; no clear D gene. The receptor was derived from a woman younger than 35 with acute COVID-19. This CDR3 reads CASGLQGNTIYF. The CDR3 DNA is TGTGCTAGTGGTTTACAGGGAAACACCATATATTTT.